The table lists the clone carrying this T cell receptor beta chain with a few counts. As yet, its antigen is unknown. TCRdb analysed the 5' RACE reads with MiXCR anew, one entry per CDR3 protein. The profile shows fewer than 650,000 distinct CDR3 sequences, around 7.4% of them singletons. CDR1 and CDR2 (germline): SGHDN, FVKESK. V lost 2 bases to trimming and J lost 8 bases, with 16 bases between them. This CDR3 is built from 15 residues. The data were taken from a study of identical twins. Regarding the study as a whole: The authors noted that invariant MAIT and iNKT cells could partly confound zero-insertion analyses.

These sequences were also reported in another study, on yellow fever vaccine responses in identical twins. That paper notes: Each twin's T cell response to the vaccine was reported to look partly convergent and partly personalized.

The chain is built from TRBV14 and TRBJ2-1; D perhaps matches TRBD2 (6 bases). This TCR was sampled from a woman between 18 and 30 years old in good health. The sample consisted of PBMCs. CDR3 protein: CASSQLEGMIDEQFF. CDR3 nucleotide sequence: TGTGCCAGCAGCCAATTGGAGGGGATGATCGATGAGCAGTTCTTC.